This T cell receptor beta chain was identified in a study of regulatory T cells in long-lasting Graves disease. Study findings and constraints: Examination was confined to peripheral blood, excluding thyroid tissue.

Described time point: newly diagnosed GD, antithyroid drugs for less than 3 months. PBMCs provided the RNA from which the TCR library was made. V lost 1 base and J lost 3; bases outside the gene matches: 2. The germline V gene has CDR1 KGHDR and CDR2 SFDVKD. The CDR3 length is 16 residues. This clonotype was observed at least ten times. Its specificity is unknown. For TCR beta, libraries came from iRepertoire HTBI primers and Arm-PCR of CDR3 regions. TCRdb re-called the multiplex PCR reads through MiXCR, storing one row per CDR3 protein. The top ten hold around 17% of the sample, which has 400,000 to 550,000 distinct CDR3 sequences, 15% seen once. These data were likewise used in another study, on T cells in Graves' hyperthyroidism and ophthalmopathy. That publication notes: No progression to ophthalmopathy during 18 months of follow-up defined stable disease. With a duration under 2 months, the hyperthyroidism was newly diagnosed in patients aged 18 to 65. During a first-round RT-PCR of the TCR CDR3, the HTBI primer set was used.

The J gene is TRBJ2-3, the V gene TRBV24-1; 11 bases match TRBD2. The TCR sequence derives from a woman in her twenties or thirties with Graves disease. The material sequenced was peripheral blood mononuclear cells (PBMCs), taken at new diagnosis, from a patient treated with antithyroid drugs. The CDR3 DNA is TGTGCCACCAGTGATTTACTAGCGGGAGAGACAGATACGCAGTATTTT. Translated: CATSDLLAGETDTQYF.